The following is a T cell receptor (beta chain) sequence with its context. The antigen remains undetermined. The sample originates from a study of blood T cells in healthy people across ages. Through a sample-barcoded 5' primer and a J-beta primer mix, a second PCR was run for roughly 6 to 12 cycles. Every cDNA was tagged by a template-switch adaptor with 12 random nucleotides. At least 2.5 million CDR3-containing paired-end reads were obtained per sample. TCRdb fed the 5' RACE reads into MiXCR, producing one record per CDR3 protein. The data hold fewer than 2,000,000 distinct CDR3 sequences, with roughly two fifths observed a single time. Study findings and constraints: TCR beta diversity, measured per million T cells, fell in a roughly linear way with age.

V lost 5 bases and J 10 bases, leaving 16 bases between the germline ends. Germline CDR1 SGHDT, CDR2 YYEEEE. CDR3 size: 13 residues. The chain couples TRBV5-6 to TRBJ1-5, with unresolved D. This TCR derives from a human donor in good health. The sample comprised blood. CDR3 amino acids: CASSPSPEAPQHF. The CDR3 bases are TGTGCCAGCAGTCCTAGCCCAGAGGCTCCCCAGCATTTT.